The clone carrying this TCR beta chain was found a few times. Isolated RNA was reverse transcribed into cDNA used as the sequencing template. Data came from immunoSEQ multiplex PCR; TCRdb stores just in-frame clones and leaves some out. This sample has fewer than 250,000 clones; about 40% occur once, and the top ten carry roughly 2.6%. Sample treatment: oral pan-JAK inhibitor, 5-10 mg twice daily. CDR3 length: 14 residues. The V gene end was trimmed by 5 bases and the J gene end by 7 bases; junction bases not matched to a gene: 6. The germline CDR1 and CDR2 sequences are SNHLY and FYNNEI. This sample stems from a study of CD8+ T cells in alopecia areata.

The clonotype originates from a human donor with alopecia areata. The specimen comprised CD4+ T cells sorted from blood, sampled at approximately week 36, from a patient treated with tofacitinib. The gene calls are TRBV2 and TRBJ1-4; 8 nucleotides line up with TRBD1. The CDR3 reads CASSSDRGGEKLFF. The CDR3 coding sequence is TGTGCCAGCAGTAGTGACAGGGGCGGTGAAAAACTGTTTTTT.